This record concerns one T cell receptor beta chain sequence. Its antigen remains unidentified. The germline V gene has CDR1 SGHVS and CDR2 FQNEAQ. The length of the CDR3 is 15 residues. This sample was included in a study of T cells expressing NK-cell markers. Across the study: The TCR beta repertoires originated in sorted CD3+CD56+NKG2C+, CD3+CD56+NKG2C- and CD3+CD56-NKG2C+ T cells. Out of eight donors sequenced, seven tested HCMV-seropositive and the remaining one seronegative. Study-wide findings and caveats: The contribution of dominant NKG2C+ clonotypes to CD8+ T cells in a handful of donors was about 1.0-7.5%.

The authors generated TCR beta cDNA through 5'RACE template switching with UMIs. From the 5' RACE reads, TCRdb lists one entry per CDR3 protein and no DNA. The repertoire table contains about 180,000 distinct CDR3 sequences. J is TRBJ2-3 and V is TRBV7-8; as DNA is missing, the TRBD1 call by TCRdb cannot be tested. The sequence came from a man aged 18-70 years in good health. Sequenced sample: blood T cells: a sorted CD56 or NKG2C T cell subset, CD4+ or CD8+ T cells, or bulk PBMC T cells (not recorded which). The CDR3 is CASSHSGLGTDTQYF. Variable domain in full (rest from reference TRBV7-8 and TRBJ2-3): GAGVSQSPRYKVAKRGQDVALRCDPISGHVSLFWYQQALGQGPEFLTYFQNEAQLDKSGLPSDRFFAERPEGSVSTLKIQRTQQEDSAVYLCASSHSGLGTDTQYFGPGTRLTVL.